This T cell receptor (beta chain) was recovered during a study of response to subunit inactivated influenza vaccine. TCRdb ran MiXCR on the RT-PCR reads and lists one entry per CDR3 protein. Of around 570,000 distinct CDR3 sequences listed, approximately 11% are singletons. Trimming took 0 bases from V and 5 from J; bases not matched to a gene: 9. Germline V gene data show CDR1 as SGHKS and CDR2 as YYEKEE (reference sequence). The CDR3 is made up of 18 amino acids. These data were also reused for a study on T cells expressing NK-cell markers. That publication notes: TCR beta libraries carry UMIs added by 5'RACE template switching.

This clonotype was obtained from a man aged 50-60 years who received an inactivated influenza vaccine. The J gene is TRBJ2-1, the V gene TRBV5-5, with 12 bases identical to TRBD2. This specimen was PBMCs from blood, taken on the day of vaccination. The CDR3 spells CASSLVRGASGRDNEQFF. The CDR3 nucleotides are TGTGCCAGCAGCTTGGTACGCGGCGCTAGCGGGAGGGACAATGAGCAGTTCTTC.